Below, 23 T cell receptor beta chains from the same sample are listed, as sequenced in a study of CD4 T cell repertoires in COVID-19. Some clones are missing from TCRdb's copy, which holds only in-frame ones; the method was immunoSEQ multiplex PCR. Here the sample spans about 75,000 clones, around 82% being singletons. Sample: CD4+ T cells from peripheral blood, taken after recovery from COVID-19. The receptors here all came from a human donor who had COVID-19.

V and J are TRBV27 and TRBJ1-2; maybe TRBD1 (5 bases). The CDR3 is 15 amino acids. Germline V gene data show CDR1 as MNHEY and CDR2 as SMNVEV (reference sequence). The V end was cut by 6 bases, the J end by 4 bases, with 18 bases between. Here the CDR3 reads CASREAGREFYGYTF. The CDR3, as DNA: TGTGCCAGCAGGGAGGCGGGCAGGGAATTCTATGGCTACACCTTC.

J is TRBJ1-1 and V is TRBV30; 8 nucleotides line up with TRBD1. Unmatched junction bases numbered 3, after V lost 1 base and J lost 5 bases. Germline CDR1 and CDR2: GTSNPN and SVGIG (reference sequence). This CDR3 comprises 13 residues. CDR3 nucleotides: TGTGCCTGGAGTGGACAGGGGAGGACTGAAGCTTTCTTT. The encoded protein is CAWSGQGRTEAFF.

The chain joins TRBV19 to TRBJ1-2; unclear D gene. V lost 6 bases and J lost 1, with 3 bases in between. Germline loops: CDR1 LNHDA, CDR2 SQIVND (reference sequence). CDR3 length: 11 residues. CDR3 coding DNA: TGTGCCAGTAGGGGTAACTATGGCTACACCTTC. As protein: CASRGNYGYTF. Complete variable domain (other parts from reference TRBV19 and TRBJ1-2): DGGITQSPKYLFRKEGQNVTLSCEQNLNHDAMYWYRQDPGQGLRLIYYSQIVNDFQKGDIAEGYSVSREKKESFPLTVTSAQKNPTAFYLCASRGNYGYTFGSGTRLTVV.

This rearrangement joins TRBV18 to TRBJ2-5, with D hard to call. The CDR3 is 11 amino acids. The germline V gene has CDR1 KGHSH and CDR2 LQKENI. Trimming cost V 3 bases and J 5 bases, with 4 bases left between them. The CDR3 here is CASSPDETQYF. The CDR3 DNA reads as TGTGCCAGCTCACCGGATGAGACCCAGTACTTC.

V and J are TRBV19 and TRBJ2-5, with D possibly being TRBD1 or TRBD2 (5 bases each). V was cut by 4 bases and J by 5 bases, with 11 bases left in between. The CDR3 is 13 amino acids. The germline V gene encodes CDR1 LNHDA and CDR2 SQIVND (reference sequence). CDR3 bases: TGTGCCAGTAGTAACGGGGCTTGGGAGACCCAGTACTTC. Translation: CASSNGAWETQYF.

The chain links TRBV30 to TRBJ2-7; D unclear. The CDR3 sequence is 12 residues long. Trimming removed 5 bases from V and 8 bases from J, with 16 bases in between. Germline assignment: CDR1 GTSNPN and CDR2 SVGIG (reference sequence). DNA of the CDR3: TGTGCCTGGGCAGGCGGAGTCAAGAAGCAGTACTTC. It is translated as CAWAGGVKKQYF.

The chain joins TRBV6-5 to TRBJ2-5, with 8 nucleotides matching TRBD1. This CDR3 has 14 residues. CDR1 is MNHEY and CDR2 is SVGAGI in the germline V gene. V was clipped by 7 bases and J by 1 base; unmatched bases: 5. CDR3 in amino acids: CASNPGGLQETQYF. The CDR3 DNA sequence: TGTGCCAGCAACCCAGGGGGCCTCCAAGAGACCCAGTACTTC.

J is TRBJ2-3 and V is TRBV6-5; D is possibly TRBD2 (6 bases). Germline V gene data show CDR1 as MNHEY and CDR2 as SVGAGI. With 7 bases removed from V and 6 bases from J, the gap between germline ends came to 14 bases. The CDR3 spans 13 residues. CDR3 DNA: TGTGCCAGCACTCTTGGGGGGTGGGATACGCAGTATTTT. As protein: CASTLGGWDTQYF.

V usage is TRBV14 and J usage is TRBJ2-3; 9 nucleotides align to TRBD2. This CDR3 spans 17 amino acids. J gave up 4 bases and V 0 bases, and 8 bases lay outside the gene matches. CDR1 SGHDN and CDR2 FVKESK come from the germline V gene. The CDR3 loop is CASSQDPASGASDTQYF. In nucleotides, the CDR3 is TGTGCCAGCAGCCAAGATCCGGCTAGCGGGGCCTCAGATACGCAGTATTTT.

The rearrangement uses TRBV9 and TRBJ2-2; D is ambiguous. The V gene lost 4 bases and the J gene lost 6 bases, with 10 bases spanning the gap. The V gene's germline CDR1 is SGDLS and CDR2 YYNGEE. The CDR3 is 13 residues long. CDR3 region: CASSPDLAGELFF. The CDR3 DNA follows: TGTGCCAGCAGCCCCGACTTGGCCGGGGAGCTGTTTTTT.

The chain joins TRBV9 to TRBJ2-2; D remains unclear. CDR1 and CDR2 (germline): SGDLS, YYNGEE. CDR3 length: 15 amino acids. V was cut by 0 bases and J by 5 bases, with 11 bases left in between. CDR3 in amino acids: CASSVAHKLTGELFF. Written as DNA, the CDR3 is TGTGCCAGCAGCGTAGCCCACAAACTTACCGGGGAGCTGTTTTTT.

This chain joins TRBV5-1 and TRBJ2-3; 10 bases fit TRBD2. V lost 3 bases, J lost 6 bases, and 13 bases stayed unmatched. Germline V gene sequence: CDR1 SGHRS, CDR2 YFSETQ. This CDR3 has 17 amino acids. The CDR3 loop reads CASSSGQAGGQRDTQYF. CDR3 sequence (DNA): TGCGCCAGCAGCTCGGGGCAAGCGGGAGGGCAGAGGGATACGCAGTATTTT.

The chain links TRBV11-2 to TRBJ2-1; no reliable D call. Germline CDR1 reads SGHAT; CDR2 reads FQNNGV. The CDR3 covers 12 residues. The ends were cut back, 1 base at V and 10 bases at J, with 8 bases in the middle. This CDR3 reads CASSLVRVEQFF. The CDR3 region has the DNA TGTGCCAGCAGCTTAGTTAGGGTGGAGCAGTTCTTC.

This chain links TRBV11-2 with TRBJ1-3; D uncertain. Germline V gives CDR1 SGHAT, CDR2 FQNNGV. The CDR3 covers 16 residues. V was pared by 2 bases and J by 4 bases, with 15 bases between. For the CDR3, the DNA is TGTGCCAGCAGCTTACTACAGAGCTCCGGGGGAAACACCATATATTTT. Translation gives CASSLLQSSGGNTIYF.

The chain recombines TRBV6-1 with TRBJ2-3, with TRBD2 identical over 14 bases. J gave up 2 bases and V 3 bases, and 7 bases lay outside the gene matches. This CDR3 comprises 18 residues. Germline V gives CDR1 MNHNS, CDR2 SASEGT. CDR3 nucleotide sequence: TGTGCCAGCAGTGAGACTAGCGGGGGGGCAATCGTCACAGATACGCAGTATTTT. This encodes CASSETSGGAIVTDTQYF.

This clone has just one count. The gene calls are TRBV24-1 and TRBJ2-3; D remains ambiguous. Trimming left V 5 bases short and J 6 bases short, with 11 bases between. The germline V gene encodes CDR1 KGHDR and CDR2 SFDVKD. This CDR3 spans 13 amino acids. CDR3 loop: CATSGGVKDTQYF. CDR3 sequence (DNA): TGTGCCACCAGTGGTGGGGTGAAGGATACGCAGTATTTT.

The gene calls are TRBV2 and TRBJ1-4, with 7 positions matching TRBD1. Germline V lookup: CDR1 SNHLY, CDR2 FYNNEI. The CDR3 totals 13 residues. The V segment lost 10 bases and the J segment 3 bases; nucleotides outside the gene matches: 5. The CDR3 reads CAIKGTANEKLFF. The CDR3 DNA sequence: TGTGCCATCAAGGGGACAGCTAATGAAAAACTGTTTTTT.

The rearrangement joins TRBV6-5 to TRBJ1-5, with a possible D match to TRBD1 (5 bases). Trimming took off 10 bases at V and 7 bases at J, with 14 bases between the two ends. This CDR3 has 12 amino acids. Germline lookup yields CDR1 MNHEY and CDR2 SVGAGI. The CDR3 spells CATEQGEQPQHF. The CDR3 nucleotides read TGTGCCACGGAGCAGGGAGAGCAGCCCCAGCATTTT.

V gene TRBV5-1 combines with J gene TRBJ1-1, with D tentatively TRBD1 (5 bases). The CDR3 length is 13 residues. Germline V gives CDR1 SGHRS, CDR2 YFSETQ. V was clipped by 4 bases and J by 8 bases, with 15 bases between them. Written as DNA, the CDR3 is TGCGCCAGCAGCGTAGTACAGGAGAACGAAGCTTTCTTT. Translation gives CASSVVQENEAFF.

This rearrangement joins TRBV18 to TRBJ2-5; D is unresolved. Deletions cut 6 bases from V and 5 bases from J, with 16 bases between. The CDR3 loop spans 14 amino acids. Germline assignment: CDR1 KGHSH and CDR2 LQKENI. The CDR3 region has the DNA TGTGCCAGCTCCCCCCCCGGTGGAGAGGAGACCCAGTACTTC. It specifies CASSPPGGEETQYF. Drawing the rest from reference TRBV18 and TRBJ2-5, the complete variable domain is NAGVMQNPRHLVRRRGQEARLRCSPMKGHSHVYWYRQLPEEGLKFMVYLQKENIIDESGMPKERFSAEFPKEGPSILRIQQVVRGDSAAYFCASSPPGGEETQYFGPGTRLLVL.

J is TRBJ1-5 and V is TRBV11-2; D ambiguous. V lost 5 bases and J 3 bases, leaving 8 bases between the germline ends. This CDR3 has 13 amino acids. Germline CDR1 reads SGHAT; CDR2 reads FQNNGV. The CDR3 nucleotides read TGTGCCAGCAGCCGGGGATTCAATCAGCCCCAGCATTTT. It translates to CASSRGFNQPQHF.

This clone was detected once. The genes are TRBV25-1 and TRBJ2-5, with a tentative D call TRBD2 (5 bases). CDR3 length: 15 residues. From germline, CDR1 is MGHDK and CDR2 SYGVNS. Trimming took off 2 bases at V and 4 bases at J, with 14 bases between the two ends. The CDR3 sequence: CASSENSARVETQYF. As DNA, the CDR3 is TGTGCCAGCAGTGAAAATAGCGCGAGGGTAGAGACCCAGTACTTC.

J is TRBJ1-5 and V is TRBV6-5; the D gene is possibly TRBD1 (6 bases). Germline CDR1 and CDR2: MNHEY and SVGAGI. The ends were cut back, 7 bases at V and 3 bases at J, with 16 bases in the middle. CDR3 length: 15 amino acids. The CDR3 spells CASIQRGQDNQPQHF. Written as DNA, the CDR3 is TGTGCCAGCATCCAACGGGGGCAGGACAATCAGCCCCAGCATTTT.